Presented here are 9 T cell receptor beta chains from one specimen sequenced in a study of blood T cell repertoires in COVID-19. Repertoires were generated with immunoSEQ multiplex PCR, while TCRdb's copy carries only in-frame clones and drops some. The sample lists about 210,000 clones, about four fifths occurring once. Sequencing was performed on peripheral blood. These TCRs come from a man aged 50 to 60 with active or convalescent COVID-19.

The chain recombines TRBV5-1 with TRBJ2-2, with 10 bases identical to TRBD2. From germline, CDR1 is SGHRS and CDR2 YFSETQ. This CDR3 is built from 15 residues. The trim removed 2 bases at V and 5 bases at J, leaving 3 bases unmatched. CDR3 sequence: CASSFRTSGTGELFF. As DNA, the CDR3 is TGCGCCAGCAGCTTCCGGACTAGCGGAACCGGGGAGCTGTTTTTT. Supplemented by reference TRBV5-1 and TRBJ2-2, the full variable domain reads KAGVTQTPRYLIKTRGQQVTLSCSPISGHRSVSWYQQTPGQGLQFLFEYFSETQRNKGNFPGRFSGRQFSNSRSEMNVSTLELGDSALYLCASSFRTSGTGELFFGEGSRLTVL.

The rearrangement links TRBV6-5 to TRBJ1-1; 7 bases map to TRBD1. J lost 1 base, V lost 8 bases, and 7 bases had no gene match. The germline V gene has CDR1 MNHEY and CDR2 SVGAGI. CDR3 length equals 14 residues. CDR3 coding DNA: TGTGCCAGCTTAAGACAGGGCTCGAACACTGAAGCTTTCTTT. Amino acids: CASLRQGSNTEAFF.

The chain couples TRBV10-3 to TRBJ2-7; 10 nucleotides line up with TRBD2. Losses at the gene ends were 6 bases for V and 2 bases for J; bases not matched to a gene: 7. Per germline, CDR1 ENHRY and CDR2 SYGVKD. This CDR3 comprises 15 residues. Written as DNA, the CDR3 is TGTGCCATCAGACCAACTAGCGGGGTGGCCTACGAGCAGTACTTC. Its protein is CAIRPTSGVAYEQYF.

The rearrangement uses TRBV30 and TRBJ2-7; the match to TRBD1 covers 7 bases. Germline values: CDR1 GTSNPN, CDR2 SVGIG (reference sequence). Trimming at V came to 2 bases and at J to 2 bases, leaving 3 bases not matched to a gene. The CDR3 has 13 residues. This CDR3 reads CAWSLDRAYEQYF. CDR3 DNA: TGTGCCTGGAGTCTAGACAGGGCCTACGAGCAGTACTTC.

CDR3 nucleotide sequence: TGTGCCTGGAGTCAGGGTTTAGATTCACCCCTCCACTTT. It encodes CAWSQGLDSPLHF. The rearrangement uses TRBV30 and TRBJ1-6; D perhaps matches TRBD1 (5 bases). This CDR3 spans 13 amino acids. V lost 2 bases to trimming and J lost 8 bases, with 10 bases between them. Germline V gene data show CDR1 as GTSNPN and CDR2 as SVGIG (reference sequence).

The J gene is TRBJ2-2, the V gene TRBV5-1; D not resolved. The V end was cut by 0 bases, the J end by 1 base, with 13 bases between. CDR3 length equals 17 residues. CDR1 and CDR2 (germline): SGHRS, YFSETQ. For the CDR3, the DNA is TGCGCCAGCAGCTTGGGTCAGGTGACCAAGAACACCGGGGAGCTGTTTTTT. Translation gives CASSLGQVTKNTGELFF.

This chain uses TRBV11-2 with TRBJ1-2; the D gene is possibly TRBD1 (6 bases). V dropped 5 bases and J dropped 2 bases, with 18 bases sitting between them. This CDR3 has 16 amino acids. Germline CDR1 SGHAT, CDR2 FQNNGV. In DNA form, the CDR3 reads TGTGCCAGCAGCGACCTGGACAGAATCATAAACTATGGCTACACCTTC. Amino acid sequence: CASSDLDRIINYGYTF.

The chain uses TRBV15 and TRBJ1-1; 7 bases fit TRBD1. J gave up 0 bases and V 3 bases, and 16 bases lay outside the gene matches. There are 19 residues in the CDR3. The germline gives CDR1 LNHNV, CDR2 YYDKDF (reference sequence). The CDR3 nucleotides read TGTGCCACCAGCAGCGAGAGAAATGGACCGGGACAGATGAACACTGAAGCTTTCTTT. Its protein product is CATSSERNGPGQMNTEAFF.

DNA of the CDR3: TGTGCCAGCAGCAACAGGGACAGCTATTCACCCCTCCACTTT. Translation gives CASSNRDSYSPLHF. The rearrangement links TRBV28 to TRBJ1-6; the match to TRBD1 covers 7 bases. CDR1 MDHEN and CDR2 SYDVKM come from the germline V gene. V shed 6 bases, J shed 8 bases, and the junction held 7 bases outside the gene matches. This CDR3 has 14 residues.